This entry is about one T cell receptor (beta chain). The CDR3 is made up of 18 amino acids. Trimming took 0 bases from V and 2 from J; bases not matched to a gene: 13. Germline V gene lookup returns CDR1 SGHRS and CDR2 YFSETQ. These data originate in a study of blood T cell repertoires in COVID-19. Across the whole study: Acute and convalescent COVID-19 specimens originated in the United States, Italy and Spain.

How the authors handled the data: From reference gene primer amplification, estimates of nucleated cell counts were derived. Assay: immunoSEQ multiplex PCR; the TCRdb copy retains only in-frame clones and omits some. The V and J calls and clone size come from that table; D and trimming were worked out from the DNA. Found here are roughly 570,000 clones, roughly nine tenths of them singletons; the top ten hold about 8.2%. The chain recombines TRBV5-1 with TRBJ1-2, with 7 bases aligning to TRBD1. The receptor's source is a woman between 50 and 59 years old with COVID-19, enrolled during active disease. The sample taken for sequencing was peripheral blood. CDR3 region: CASSLDLNRDSTNYGYTF. Here the CDR3 DNA reads TGCGCCAGCAGCTTGGACCTAAATAGGGACAGCACAAACTATGGCTACACCTTC.